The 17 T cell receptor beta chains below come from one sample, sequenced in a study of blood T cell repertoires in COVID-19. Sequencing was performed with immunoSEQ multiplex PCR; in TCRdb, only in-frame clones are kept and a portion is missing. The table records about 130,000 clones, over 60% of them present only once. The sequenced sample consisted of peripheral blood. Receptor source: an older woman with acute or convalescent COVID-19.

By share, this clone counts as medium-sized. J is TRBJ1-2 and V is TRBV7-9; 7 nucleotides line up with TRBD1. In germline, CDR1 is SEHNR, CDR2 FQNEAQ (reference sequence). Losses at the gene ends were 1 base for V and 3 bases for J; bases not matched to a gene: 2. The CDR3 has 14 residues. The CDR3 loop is CASSLETGDYGYTF. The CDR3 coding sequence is TGTGCCAGCAGCTTAGAAACAGGGGACTATGGCTACACCTTC.

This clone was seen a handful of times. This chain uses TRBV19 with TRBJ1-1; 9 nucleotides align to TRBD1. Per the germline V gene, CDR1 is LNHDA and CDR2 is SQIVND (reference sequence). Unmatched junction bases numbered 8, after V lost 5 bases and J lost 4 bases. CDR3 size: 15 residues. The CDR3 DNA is TGTGCCAGTAGTTTCACAGGGGGCGGGGGCACTGAAGCTTTCTTT. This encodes CASSFTGGGGTEAFF.

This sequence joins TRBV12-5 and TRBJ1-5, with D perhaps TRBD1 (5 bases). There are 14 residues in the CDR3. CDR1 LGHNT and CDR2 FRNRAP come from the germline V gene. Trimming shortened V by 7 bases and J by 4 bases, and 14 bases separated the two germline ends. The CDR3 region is CASAPSGGNQPQHF. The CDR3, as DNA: TGTGCTAGTGCCCCGAGCGGGGGGAATCAGCCCCAGCATTTT.

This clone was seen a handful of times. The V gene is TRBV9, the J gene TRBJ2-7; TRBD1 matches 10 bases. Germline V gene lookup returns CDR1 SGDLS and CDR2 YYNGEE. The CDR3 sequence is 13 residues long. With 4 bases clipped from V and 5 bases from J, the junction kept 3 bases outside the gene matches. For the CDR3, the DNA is TGTGCCAGCAGCTTCGGGACAGGGGACGAGCAGTACTTC. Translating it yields CASSFGTGDEQYF.

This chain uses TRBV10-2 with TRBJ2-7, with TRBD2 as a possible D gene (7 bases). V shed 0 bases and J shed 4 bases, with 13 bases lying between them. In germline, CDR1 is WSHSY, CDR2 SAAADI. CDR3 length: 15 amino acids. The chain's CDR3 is CASSESAGARYEQYF. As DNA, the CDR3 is TGCGCCAGCAGTGAGTCGGCGGGGGCGAGGTACGAGCAGTACTTC.

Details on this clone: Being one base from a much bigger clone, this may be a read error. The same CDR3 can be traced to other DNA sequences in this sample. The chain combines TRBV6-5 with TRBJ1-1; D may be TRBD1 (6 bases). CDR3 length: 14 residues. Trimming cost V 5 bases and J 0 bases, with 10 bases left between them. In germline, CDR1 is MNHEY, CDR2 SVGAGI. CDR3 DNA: TGTGCCAGCAGTAAACAGGGCATGAACACTGAAGCTTTCTTT. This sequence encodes CASSKQGMNTEAFF.

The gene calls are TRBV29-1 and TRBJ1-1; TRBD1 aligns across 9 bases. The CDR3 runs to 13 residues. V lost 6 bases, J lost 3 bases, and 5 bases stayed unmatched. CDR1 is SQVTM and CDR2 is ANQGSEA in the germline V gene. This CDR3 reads CSVARQGDTEAFF. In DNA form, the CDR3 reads TGCAGCGTCGCCCGACAGGGGGACACTGAAGCTTTCTTT.

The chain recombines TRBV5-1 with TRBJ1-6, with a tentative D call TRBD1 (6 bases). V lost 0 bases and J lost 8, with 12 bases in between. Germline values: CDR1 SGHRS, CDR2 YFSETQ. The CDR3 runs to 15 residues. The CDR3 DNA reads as TGCGCCAGCAGCTTGGAGTCAGGGGTCGATTCACCCCTCCACTTT. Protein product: CASSLESGVDSPLHF.

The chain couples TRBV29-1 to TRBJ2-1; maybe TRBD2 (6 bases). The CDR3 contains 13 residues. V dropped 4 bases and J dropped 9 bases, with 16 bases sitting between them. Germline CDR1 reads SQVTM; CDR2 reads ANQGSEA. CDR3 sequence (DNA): TGCAGCGTTGCCCCGGGCGGGACCGGTGAGCAGTTCTTC. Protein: CSVAPGGTGEQFF.

CDR3 DNA sequence: TGCGCCAGCAGTCAATTATCGGACAACAGCAATCAGCCCCAGCATTTT. It specifies CASSQLSDNSNQPQHF. V usage is TRBV23-1 and J usage is TRBJ1-5; tentative D call: TRBD1 (5 bases). TRBV23-1 is reported as an ORF; its role is uncertain. The CDR3 runs 16 residues. Trimming took 1 base from V and 1 from J, leaving 11 bases between them.

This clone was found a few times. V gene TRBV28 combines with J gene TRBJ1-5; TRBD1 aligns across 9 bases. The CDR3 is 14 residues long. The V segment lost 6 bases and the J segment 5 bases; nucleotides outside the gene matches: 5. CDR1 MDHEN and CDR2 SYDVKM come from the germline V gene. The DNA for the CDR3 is TGTGCCAGCAGGAGGACAGGGGAGGATCAGCCCCAGCATTTT. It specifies CASRRTGEDQPQHF. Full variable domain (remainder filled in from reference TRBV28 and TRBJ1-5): DVKVTQSSRYLVKRTGEKVFLECVQDMDHENMFWYRQDPGLGLRLIYFSYDVKMKEKGDIPEGYSVSREKKERFSLILESASTNQTSMYLCASRRTGEDQPQHFGDGTRLSIL.

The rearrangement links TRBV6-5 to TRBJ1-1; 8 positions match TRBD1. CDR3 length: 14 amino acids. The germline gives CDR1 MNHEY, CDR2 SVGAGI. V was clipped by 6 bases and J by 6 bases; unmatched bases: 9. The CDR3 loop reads CASSSETGVPEAFF. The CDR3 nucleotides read TGTGCCAGCAGCTCCGAGACAGGGGTACCTGAAGCTTTCTTT.

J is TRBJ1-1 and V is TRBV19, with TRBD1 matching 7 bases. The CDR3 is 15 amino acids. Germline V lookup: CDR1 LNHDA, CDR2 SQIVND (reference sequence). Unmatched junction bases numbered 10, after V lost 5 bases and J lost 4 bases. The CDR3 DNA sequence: TGTGCCAGTAGTTTCTCCCAGGGGGTTGGCACTGAAGCTTTCTTT. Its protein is CASSFSQGVGTEAFF.

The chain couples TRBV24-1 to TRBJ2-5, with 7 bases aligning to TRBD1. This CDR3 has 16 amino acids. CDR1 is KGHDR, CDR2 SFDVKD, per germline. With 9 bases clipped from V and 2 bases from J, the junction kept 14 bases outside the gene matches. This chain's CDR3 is CATWVRFMGQQETQYF. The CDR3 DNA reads TGTGCCACCTGGGTTAGGTTTATGGGACAGCAAGAGACCCAGTACTTC.

CDR3 region: CASRERQGEGGELFF. The CDR3 DNA reads as TGTGCCAGCAGAGAACGACAGGGGGAAGGCGGGGAGCTGTTTTTT. The chain combines TRBV14 with TRBJ2-2, with TRBD1 matching 9 bases. After removal of 6 bases from V and 7 bases from J, the junction contained 9 bases not matched to a gene. Germline lookup yields CDR1 SGHDN and CDR2 FVKESK. The CDR3 totals 15 residues. Drawing the rest from reference TRBV14 and TRBJ2-2, the complete variable domain is EAGVTQFPSHSVIEKGQTVTLRCDPISGHDNLYWYRRVMGKEIKFLLHFVKESKQDESGMPNNRFLAERTGGTYSTLKVQPAELEDSGVYFCASRERQGEGGELFFGEGSRLTVL.

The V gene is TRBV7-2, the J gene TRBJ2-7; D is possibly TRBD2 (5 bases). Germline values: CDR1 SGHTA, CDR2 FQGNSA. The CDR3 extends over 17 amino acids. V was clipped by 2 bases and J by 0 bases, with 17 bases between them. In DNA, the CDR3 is TGTGCCAGCAGCTTAAAATGGACGGGGATTGCCTCCTACGAGCAGTACTTC. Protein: CASSLKWTGIASYEQYF.

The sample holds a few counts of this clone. CDR3 sequence reads: CASSLDRGHLNTEAFF. In nucleotides, the CDR3 is TGCGCCAGCAGCCTCGACAGGGGCCACCTGAACACTGAAGCTTTCTTT. The chain joins TRBV5-1 to TRBJ1-1; TRBD1 aligns across 8 bases. V shed 4 bases and J 0 bases; nucleotides not matched to a gene: 8. There are 16 residues in the CDR3. Germline V CDR1 and CDR2: SGHRS, YFSETQ. The full variable domain, rest sourced from reference TRBV5-1 and TRBJ1-1, is KAGVTQTPRYLIKTRGQQVTLSCSPISGHRSVSWYQQTPGQGLQFLFEYFSETQRNKGNFPGRFSGRQFSNSRSEMNVSTLELGDSALYLCASSLDRGHLNTEAFFGQGTRLTVV.